This TCR beta chain was recovered during a study of CD8+ T cells in alopecia areata (dated by TCRdb to the late 2010s). Study-level background: The treated patients, all with moderate-to-severe alopecia areata, were enrolled in an open-label pilot trial of oral tofacitinib given at 5 to 10 mg twice daily. Patients stayed on tofacitinib for 6 to 18 months and then had 6 months of follow-up off drug so that delayed response and recurrence could be assessed. In treated patients, disease severity was measured using the SALT score, which gives the percentage of scalp surface area affected. The study used high-throughput TCRbeta sequencing to examine T cell clonal expansion in alopecia areata, in both the C3H/HeJ mouse model and human patients. Human TCRbeta sequencing covered scalp tissue and sorted CD4+ and CD8+ peripheral blood T cells from patchy and totalis/universalis alopecia areata patients and healthy controls. Biopsies were taken from tofacitinib-treated patients at baseline and at 4 and 24 weeks of treatment, and a later scalp biopsy was taken in several of the tofacitinib-treated patients. Scalp clonality was compared among normal scalp (n=4), patchy alopecia areata scalp (n=8), and alopecia totalis/universalis scalp (n=8). The RNA source kit depended on sample type: the PAXgene miRNA kit for fixed scalp, the miRNeasy kit for PBMCs, and the RNeasy kit for mouse skin. immunoSEQ multiplex PCR using 35 Vbeta forward primers and 13 Jbeta reverse primers was used to amplify TCRbeta CDR3 regions.

The CDR3 holds 13 amino acids from the cysteine to the phenylalanine. Just CDR3 DNA is preserved here, 39 bases in frame from base 1. CDR1 SNHLY and CDR2 FYNNEI were looked up in the germline V gene. At the junction V is shortened by 7 bases and J by 7 bases; bases outside the gene matches: 6. The sample's treatment or condition label, decoded: oral pan-JAK inhibitor, 5-10 mg twice daily. Peripheral blood and lesional scalp punch biopsies were obtained from patients with alopecia areata. PBMCs were separated by density centrifugation and stained for CD3, CD4 and CD8, after which CD4+ and CD8+ T cells were sorted on a FACSAria. Study-level results and caveats: Scalp TCR repertoire analysis is complicated because resident alphabeta T cells in normal human skin are also sequenced, whereas mouse skin is dominated by gammadelta T cells. Because the treated cohort was small and had just a single nonresponder, larger studies are needed to establish links between baseline CD8+ expansion and response. Shared TCR sequences between patients were less evident than in mice, which may be partly attributable to HLA diversity in the patient population. Higher clonality and more expanded CD8+ clones were observed in lesional scalp than in normal scalp, particularly in alopecia totalis/universalis, a finding suggestive of antigenic drive. Many expanded lesional clones were found to persist in scalp and blood during tofacitinib treatment, and relapse after treatment cessation may be partly explained by this persistence. With tofacitinib, both scalp clonality and the number of expanded CD8+ clones among the top 100 scalp clones went down significantly.

As to this clone: The antigen it binds to is not known. It has no much larger one-base neighbor in the sample; base qualities were not kept.

The library was produced with the immunoSEQ multiplex PCR assay. RNA was extracted from all samples and reverse transcribed into cDNA, which served as template for TCR sequencing. SuperScript III was used for first-strand cDNA synthesis, primed with a 2:1 mix of oligo-dT and random hexamers. A synthetic immune receptor repertoire was used to measure amplification bias, and any remaining bias was corrected computationally. The source study handled its data this way. Raw reads were preprocessed to remove errors, and CDR3 was defined by IMGT conventions from the conserved cysteine to phenylalanine. Clonality was computed by normalizing Shannon entropy by log2 of the number of productive unique TCRs and subtracting the result from 1. Whether each scalp clone was CD4 or CD8 was inferred by checking scalp TCRbeta sequences against the CD4 and CD8 repertoires from sorted blood. In its TCRdb copy, this immuneACCESS table keeps in-frame sequences only and misses some clones. Where compared with another copy, unresolved V genes explain less than half of these, and the others have no known cause. The DNA was the basis for D and trimming; V, J and clone size are from that table. This sample comprises roughly 250,000 clones, about 60% of them detected only once. The ten largest clonotypes hold about 0.9% of the sample.

The chain is encoded by TRBV2 joined to TRBJ2-2, with 7 bases in between that match TRBD1. The sample in question was CD4+ T cells sorted from blood, obtained at roughly week 52, from a patient treated with tofacitinib. This TCR was recovered from a human donor with alopecia areata. Read as DNA, the sequence is TGTGCCAGCACCAACCAGGGGGTCGGGGAGCTGTTTTTT. It translates as CASTNQGVGELFF.